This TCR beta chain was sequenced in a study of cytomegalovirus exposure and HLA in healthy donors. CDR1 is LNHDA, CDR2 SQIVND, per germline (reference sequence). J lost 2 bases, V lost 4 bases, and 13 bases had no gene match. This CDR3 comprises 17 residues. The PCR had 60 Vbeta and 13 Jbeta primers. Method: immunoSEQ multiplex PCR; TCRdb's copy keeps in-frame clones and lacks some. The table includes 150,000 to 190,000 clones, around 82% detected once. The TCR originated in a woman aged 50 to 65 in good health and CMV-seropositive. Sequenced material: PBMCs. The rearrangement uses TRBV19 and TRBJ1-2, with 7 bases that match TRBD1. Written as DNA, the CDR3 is TGTGCCAGTAGTACTCGAGACAGGGTAGGTCTCAACTATGGCTACACCTTC. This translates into CASSTRDRVGLNYGYTF.